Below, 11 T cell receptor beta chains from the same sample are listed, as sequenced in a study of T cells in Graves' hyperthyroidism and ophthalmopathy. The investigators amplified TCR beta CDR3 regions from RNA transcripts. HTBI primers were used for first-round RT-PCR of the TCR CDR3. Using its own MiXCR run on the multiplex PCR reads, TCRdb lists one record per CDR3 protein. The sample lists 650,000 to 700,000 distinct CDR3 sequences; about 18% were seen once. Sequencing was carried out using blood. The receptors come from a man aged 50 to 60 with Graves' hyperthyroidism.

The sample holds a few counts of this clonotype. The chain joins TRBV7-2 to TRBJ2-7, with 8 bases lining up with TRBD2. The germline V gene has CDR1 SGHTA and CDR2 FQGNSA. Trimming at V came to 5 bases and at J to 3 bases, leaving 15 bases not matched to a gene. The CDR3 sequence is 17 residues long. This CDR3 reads CASSPRGRSGSFYEQYF. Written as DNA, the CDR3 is TGTGCCAGCAGCCCCCGGGGTAGAAGCGGGAGTTTCTACGAGCAGTACTTC.

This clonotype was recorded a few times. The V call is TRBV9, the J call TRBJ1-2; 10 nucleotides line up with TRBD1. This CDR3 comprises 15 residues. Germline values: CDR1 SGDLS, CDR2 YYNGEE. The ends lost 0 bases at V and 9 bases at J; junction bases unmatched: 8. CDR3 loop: CASSVAPTGGLRYTF. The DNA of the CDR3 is TGTGCCAGCAGCGTAGCCCCGACAGGGGGCCTTCGCTACACCTTC.

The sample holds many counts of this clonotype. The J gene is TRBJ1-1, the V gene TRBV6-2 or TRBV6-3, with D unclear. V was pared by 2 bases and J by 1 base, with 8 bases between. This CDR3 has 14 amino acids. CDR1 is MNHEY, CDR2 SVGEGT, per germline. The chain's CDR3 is CASSYQSTNTEAFF. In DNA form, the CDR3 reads TGTGCCAGCAGTTACCAGAGTACGAACACTGAAGCTTTCTTT.

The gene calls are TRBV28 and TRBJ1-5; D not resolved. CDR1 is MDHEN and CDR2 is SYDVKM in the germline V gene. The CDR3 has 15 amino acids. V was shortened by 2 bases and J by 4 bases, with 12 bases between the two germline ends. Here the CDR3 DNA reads TGTGCCAGCAGTTTAATACGCGGAAATAATCAGCCCCAGCATTTT. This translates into CASSLIRGNNQPQHF.

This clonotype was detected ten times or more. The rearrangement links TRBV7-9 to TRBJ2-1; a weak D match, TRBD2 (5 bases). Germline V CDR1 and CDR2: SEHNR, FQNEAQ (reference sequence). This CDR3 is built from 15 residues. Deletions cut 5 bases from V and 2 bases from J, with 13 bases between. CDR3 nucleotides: TGTGCCAGCAGCCTCGAAGTCGGGGCCTACAATGAGCAGTTCTTC. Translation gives CASSLEVGAYNEQFF.

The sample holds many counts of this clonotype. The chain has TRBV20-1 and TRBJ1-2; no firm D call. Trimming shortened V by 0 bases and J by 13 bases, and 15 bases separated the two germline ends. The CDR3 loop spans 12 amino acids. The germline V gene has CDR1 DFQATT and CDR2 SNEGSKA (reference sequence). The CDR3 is CSARDVISPGTF. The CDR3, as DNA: TGCAGTGCTAGAGATGTCATTTCGCCGGGCACCTTC.

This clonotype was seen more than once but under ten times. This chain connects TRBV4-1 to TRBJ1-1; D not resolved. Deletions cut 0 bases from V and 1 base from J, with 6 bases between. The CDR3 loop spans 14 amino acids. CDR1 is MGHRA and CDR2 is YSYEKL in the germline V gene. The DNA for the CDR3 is TGCGCCAGCAGCCAAGAAAATGCGAACACTGAAGCTTTCTTT. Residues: CASSQENANTEAFF.

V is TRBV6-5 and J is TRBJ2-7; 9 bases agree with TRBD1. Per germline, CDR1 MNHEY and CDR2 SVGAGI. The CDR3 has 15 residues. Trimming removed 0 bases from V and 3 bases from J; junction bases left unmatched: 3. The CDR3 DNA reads TGTGCCAGCAGTTACTCGACAGGGGGTCTCTACGAGCAGTACTTC. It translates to CASSYSTGGLYEQYF.

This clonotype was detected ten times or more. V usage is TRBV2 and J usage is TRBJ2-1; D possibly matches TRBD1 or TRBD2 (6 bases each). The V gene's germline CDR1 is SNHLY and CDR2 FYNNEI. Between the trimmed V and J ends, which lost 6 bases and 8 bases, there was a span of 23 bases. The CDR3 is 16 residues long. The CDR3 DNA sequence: TGTGCCAGCAGCCTCTTCGGCGGGACATTCGCCTATGAGCAGTTCTTC. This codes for CASSLFGGTFAYEQFF. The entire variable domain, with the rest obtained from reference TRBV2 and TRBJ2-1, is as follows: EPEVTQTPSHQVTQMGQEVILRCVPISNHLYFYWYRQILGQKVEFLVSFYNNEISEKSEIFDDQFSVERPDGSNFTLKIRSTKLEDSAMYFCASSLFGGTFAYEQFFGPGTRLTVL.

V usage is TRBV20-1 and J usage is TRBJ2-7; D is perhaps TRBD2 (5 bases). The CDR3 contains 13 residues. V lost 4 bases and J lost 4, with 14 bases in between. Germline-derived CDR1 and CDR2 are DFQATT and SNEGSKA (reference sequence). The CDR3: CSAMREGTYEQYV. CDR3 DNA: TGCAGTGCTATGCGCGAGGGCACATACGAGCAGTACGTC.

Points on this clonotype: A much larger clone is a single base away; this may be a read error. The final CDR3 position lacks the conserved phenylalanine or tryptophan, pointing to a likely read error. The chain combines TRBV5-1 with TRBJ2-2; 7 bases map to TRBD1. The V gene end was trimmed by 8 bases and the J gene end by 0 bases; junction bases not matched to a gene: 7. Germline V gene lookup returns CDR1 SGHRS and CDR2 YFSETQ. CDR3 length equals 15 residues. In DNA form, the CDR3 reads TGCGCCAGTGTAGAGGGACAGACGAACACCGGGGAGCTGTTTCTT. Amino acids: CASVEGQTNTGELFL.